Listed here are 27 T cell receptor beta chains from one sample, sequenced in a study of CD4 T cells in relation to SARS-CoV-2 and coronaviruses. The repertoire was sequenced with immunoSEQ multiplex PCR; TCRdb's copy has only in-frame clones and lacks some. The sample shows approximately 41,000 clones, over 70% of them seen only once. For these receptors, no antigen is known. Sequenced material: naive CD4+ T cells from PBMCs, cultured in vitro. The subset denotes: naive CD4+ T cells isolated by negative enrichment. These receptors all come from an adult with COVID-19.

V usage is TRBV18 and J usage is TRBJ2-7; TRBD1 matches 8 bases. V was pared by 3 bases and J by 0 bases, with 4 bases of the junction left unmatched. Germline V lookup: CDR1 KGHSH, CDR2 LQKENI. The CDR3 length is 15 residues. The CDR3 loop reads CASSPGQAPSYEQYF. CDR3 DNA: TGTGCCAGCTCACCGGGACAGGCCCCCTCCTACGAGCAGTACTTC.

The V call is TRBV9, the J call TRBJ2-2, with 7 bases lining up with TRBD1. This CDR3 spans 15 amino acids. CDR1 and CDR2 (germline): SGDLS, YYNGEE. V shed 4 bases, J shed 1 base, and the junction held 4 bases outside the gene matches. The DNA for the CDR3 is TGTGCCAGCAGCTTAAGGACAGGGAACACCGGGGAGCTGTTTTTT. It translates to CASSLRTGNTGELFF. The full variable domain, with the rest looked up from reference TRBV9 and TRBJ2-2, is DSGVTQTPKHLITATGQRVTLRCSPRSGDLSVYWYQQSLDQGLQFLIQYYNGEERAKGNILERFSAQQFPDLHSELNLSSLELGDSALYFCASSLRTGNTGELFFGEGSRLTVL.

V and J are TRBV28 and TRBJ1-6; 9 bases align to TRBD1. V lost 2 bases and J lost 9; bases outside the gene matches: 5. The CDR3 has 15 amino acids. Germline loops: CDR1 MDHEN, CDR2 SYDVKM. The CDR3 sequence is CASSLGDREASPLHF. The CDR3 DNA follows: TGTGCCAGCAGTTTAGGGGACAGGGAGGCTTCACCCCTCCACTTT.

CDR3 in DNA: TGTGCCAGCAGCCAACCCCATAGCCGGCGCTACGAGCAGTACTTC. Residues: CASSQPHSRRYEQYF. The V gene is TRBV4-2, the J gene TRBJ2-7; D gene ambiguous. This CDR3 comprises 15 residues. Germline V CDR1 and CDR2: LGHNA, YNFKEQ. V lost 2 bases and J lost 3, with 14 bases in between.

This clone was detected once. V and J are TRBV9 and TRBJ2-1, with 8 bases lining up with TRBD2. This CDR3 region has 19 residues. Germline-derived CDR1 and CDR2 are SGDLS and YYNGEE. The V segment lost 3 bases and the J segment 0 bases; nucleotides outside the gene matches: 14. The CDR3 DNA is TGTGCCAGCAGCGAGGCCCGCGGGGCGGGAGGTCGCTCCTACAATGAGCAGTTCTTC. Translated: CASSEARGAGGRSYNEQFF.

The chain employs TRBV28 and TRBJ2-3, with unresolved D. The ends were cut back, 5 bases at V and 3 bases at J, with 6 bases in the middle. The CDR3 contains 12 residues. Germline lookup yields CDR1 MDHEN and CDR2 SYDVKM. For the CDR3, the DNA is TGTGCCAGCAGTCTCCAAACAGATACGCAGTATTTT. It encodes CASSLQTDTQYF.

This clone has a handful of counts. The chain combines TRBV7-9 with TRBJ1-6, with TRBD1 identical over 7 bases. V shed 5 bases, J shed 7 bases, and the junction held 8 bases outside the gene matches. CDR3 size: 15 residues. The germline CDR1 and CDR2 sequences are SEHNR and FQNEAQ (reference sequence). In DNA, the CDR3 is TGTGCCAGCAGCGGCCCCGGGACAGAGAATTCACCCCTCCACTTT. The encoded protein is CASSGPGTENSPLHF. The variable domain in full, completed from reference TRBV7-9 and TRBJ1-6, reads DTGVSQNPRHKITKRGQNVTFRCDPISEHNRLYWYRQTLGQGPEFLTYFQNEAQLEKSRLLSDRFSAERPKGSFSTLEIQRTEQGDSAMYLCASSGPGTENSPLHFGNGTRLTVT.

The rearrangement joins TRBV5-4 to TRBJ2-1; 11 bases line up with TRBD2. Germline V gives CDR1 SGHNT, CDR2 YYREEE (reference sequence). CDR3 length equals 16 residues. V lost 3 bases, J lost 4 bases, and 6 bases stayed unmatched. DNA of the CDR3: TGTGCCAGCAGCTGGTCCGGGACTAGCGGATACAATGAGCAGTTCTTC. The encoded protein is CASSWSGTSGYNEQFF. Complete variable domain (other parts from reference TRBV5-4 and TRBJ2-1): ETGVTQSPTHLIKTRGQQVTLRCSSQSGHNTVSWYQQALGQGPQFIFQYYREEENGRGNFPPRFSGLQFPNYSSELNVNALELDDSALYLCASSWSGTSGYNEQFFGPGTRLTVL.

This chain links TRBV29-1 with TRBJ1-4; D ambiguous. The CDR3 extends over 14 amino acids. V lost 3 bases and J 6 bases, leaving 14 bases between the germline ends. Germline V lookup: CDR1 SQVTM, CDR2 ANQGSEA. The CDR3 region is CSVEDGKGDEKLFF. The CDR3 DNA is TGCAGCGTTGAGGACGGGAAAGGAGATGAAAAACTGTTTTTT.

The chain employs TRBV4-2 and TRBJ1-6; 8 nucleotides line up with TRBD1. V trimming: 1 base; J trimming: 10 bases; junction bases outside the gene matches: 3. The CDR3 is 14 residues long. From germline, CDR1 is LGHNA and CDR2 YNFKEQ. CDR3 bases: TGTGCCAGCAGCCAAGGGACAGGGAGGTCACCCCTCCACTTT. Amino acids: CASSQGTGRSPLHF.

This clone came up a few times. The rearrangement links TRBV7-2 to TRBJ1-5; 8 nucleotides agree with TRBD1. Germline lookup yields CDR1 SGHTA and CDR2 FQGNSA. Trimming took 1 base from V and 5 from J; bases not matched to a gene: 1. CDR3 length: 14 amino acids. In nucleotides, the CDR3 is TGTGCCAGCAGCTTAGGGACAGGGTATCAGCCCCAGCATTTT. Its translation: CASSLGTGYQPQHF.

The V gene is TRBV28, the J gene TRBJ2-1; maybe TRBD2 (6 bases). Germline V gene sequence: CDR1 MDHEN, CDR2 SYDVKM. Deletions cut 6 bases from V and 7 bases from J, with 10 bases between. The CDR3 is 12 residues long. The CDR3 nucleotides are TGTGCCAGCAGAGACCGGGGGAATGAGCAGTTCTTC. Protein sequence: CASRDRGNEQFF.

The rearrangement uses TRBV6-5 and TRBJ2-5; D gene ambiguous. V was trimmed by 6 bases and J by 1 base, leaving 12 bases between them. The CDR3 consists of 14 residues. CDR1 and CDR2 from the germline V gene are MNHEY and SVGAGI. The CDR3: CASSHQSSQETQYF. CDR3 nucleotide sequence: TGTGCCAGCAGCCATCAATCGTCCCAAGAGACCCAGTACTTC.

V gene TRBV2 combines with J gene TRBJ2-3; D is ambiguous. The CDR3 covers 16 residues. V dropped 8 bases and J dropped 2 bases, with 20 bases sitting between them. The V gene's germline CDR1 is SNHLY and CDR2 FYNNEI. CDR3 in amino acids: CASWDGRTVSTDTQYF. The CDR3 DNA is TGTGCCAGCTGGGATGGCAGGACCGTCTCCACAGATACGCAGTATTTT.

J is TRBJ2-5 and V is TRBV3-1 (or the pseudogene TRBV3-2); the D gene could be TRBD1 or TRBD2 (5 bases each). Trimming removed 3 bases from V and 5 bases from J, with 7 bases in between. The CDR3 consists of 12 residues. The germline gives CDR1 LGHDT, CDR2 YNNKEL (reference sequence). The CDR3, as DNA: TGTGCCAGCAGCCAGTGGGGGGAGACCCAGTACTTC. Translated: CASSQWGETQYF.

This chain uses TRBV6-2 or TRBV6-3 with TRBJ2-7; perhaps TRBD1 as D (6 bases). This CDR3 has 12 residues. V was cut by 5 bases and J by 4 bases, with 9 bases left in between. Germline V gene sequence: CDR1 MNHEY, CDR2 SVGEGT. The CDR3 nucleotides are TGTGCCAGCAGTAGGGACACATACGAGCAGTACTTC. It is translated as CASSRDTYEQYF.

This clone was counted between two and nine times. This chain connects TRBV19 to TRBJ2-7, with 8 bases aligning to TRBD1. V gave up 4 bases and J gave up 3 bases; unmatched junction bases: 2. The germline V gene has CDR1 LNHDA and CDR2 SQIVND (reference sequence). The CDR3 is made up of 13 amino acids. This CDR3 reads CASSKDRGYEQYF. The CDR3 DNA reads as TGTGCCAGTAGTAAAGACAGGGGCTACGAGCAGTACTTC.

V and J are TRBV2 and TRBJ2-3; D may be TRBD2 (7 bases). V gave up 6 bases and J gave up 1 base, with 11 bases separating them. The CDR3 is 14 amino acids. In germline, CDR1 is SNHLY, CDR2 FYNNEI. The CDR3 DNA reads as TGTGCCAGCAGAGGGAGGGGGGGCACAGATACGCAGTATTTT. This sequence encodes CASRGRGGTDTQYF.

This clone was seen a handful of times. The CDR3 bases are TGTGCCAGCAGCTTAGAGCCAGTCAACACCGGGGAGCTGTTTTTT. The encoded protein is CASSLEPVNTGELFF. V is TRBV7-9 and J is TRBJ2-2; D is undetermined. Germline V gives CDR1 SEHNR, CDR2 FQNEAQ (reference sequence). V dropped 1 base and J dropped 2 bases, with 8 bases sitting between them. The length of the CDR3 is 15 residues.

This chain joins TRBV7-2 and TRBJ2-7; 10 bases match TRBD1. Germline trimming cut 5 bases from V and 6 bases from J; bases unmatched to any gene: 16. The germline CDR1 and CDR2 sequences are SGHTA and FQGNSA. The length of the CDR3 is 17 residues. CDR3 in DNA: TGTGCCAGCAGCCCCTACGCCCCCGGGACAGGGGAACCCGAGCAGTACTTC. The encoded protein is CASSPYAPGTGEPEQYF.

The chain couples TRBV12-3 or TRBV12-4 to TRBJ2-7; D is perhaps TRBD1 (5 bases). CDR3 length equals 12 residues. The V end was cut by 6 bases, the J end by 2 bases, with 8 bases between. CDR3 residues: CASSRQTYEQYF. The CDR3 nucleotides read TGTGCCAGCAGCCGACAGACCTACGAGCAGTACTTC.

In nucleotides, the CDR3 is TGTGCCATCAGTGAGTCTGAGCTCACCGGGGAGCTGTTTTTT. It encodes CAISESELTGELFF. This chain connects TRBV10-3 to TRBJ2-2; no firm D call. This CDR3 is built from 14 residues. Trimming shortened V by 0 bases and J by 4 bases, and 6 bases separated the two germline ends. Germline lookup yields CDR1 ENHRY and CDR2 SYGVKD.

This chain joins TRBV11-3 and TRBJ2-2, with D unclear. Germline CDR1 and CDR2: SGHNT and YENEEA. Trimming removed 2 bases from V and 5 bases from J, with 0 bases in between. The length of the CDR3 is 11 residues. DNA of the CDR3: TGTGCCAGCAGCTTAACCGGGGAGCTGTTTTTT. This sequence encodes CASSLTGELFF.

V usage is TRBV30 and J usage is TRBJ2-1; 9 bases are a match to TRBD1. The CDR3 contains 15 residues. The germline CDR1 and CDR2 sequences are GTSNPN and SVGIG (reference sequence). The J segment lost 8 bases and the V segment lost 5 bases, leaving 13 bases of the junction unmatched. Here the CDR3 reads CAWGKTGGSVDEQFF. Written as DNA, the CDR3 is TGTGCCTGGGGAAAAACAGGGGGCTCGGTGGATGAGCAGTTCTTC.

CDR3 sequence reads: CASTLRGGSYNEQFF. The CDR3 region has the DNA TGTGCCAGTACCCTGAGGGGTGGCTCCTACAATGAGCAGTTCTTC. The rearrangement links TRBV19 to TRBJ2-1, with D possibly called TRBD1 or TRBD2 (5 bases each). CDR3 length: 15 amino acids. Germline V gives CDR1 LNHDA, CDR2 SQIVND (reference sequence). Between the trimmed V and J ends, which lost 7 bases and 0 bases, there was a span of 13 bases.

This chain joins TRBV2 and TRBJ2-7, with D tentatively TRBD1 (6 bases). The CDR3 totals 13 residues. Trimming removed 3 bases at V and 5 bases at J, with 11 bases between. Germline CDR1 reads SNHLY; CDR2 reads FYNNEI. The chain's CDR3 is CASSDFWGHEQYF. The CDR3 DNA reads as TGTGCCAGCAGTGATTTTTGGGGGCACGAGCAGTACTTC.

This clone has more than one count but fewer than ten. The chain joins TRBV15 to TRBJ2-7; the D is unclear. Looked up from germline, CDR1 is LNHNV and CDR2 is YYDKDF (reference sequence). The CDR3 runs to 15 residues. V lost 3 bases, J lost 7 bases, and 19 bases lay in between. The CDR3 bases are TGTGCCACCAGCAGCTCGGACGGATTAAGAGGAGAGCAGTACTTC. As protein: CATSSSDGLRGEQYF.